This T cell receptor beta chain came from a study of radiotherapy plus CTLA-4 blockade in lung cancer. For the study at large: Disease control reached approximately 30%, with objective responses in 15% to 20%. General observations from the study: Response was reportedly best predicted by early blood T cell clone dynamics, with interferon-beta. Radiotherapy was combined with ipilimumab, and tumor-derived TCR clones then expanded in blood.

A remark on this clone: What it binds is not known.

Clones were read by immunoSEQ multiplex PCR, and TCRdb kept only the in-frame ones, dropping some. The sample holds around 100,000 clones; approximately 80% are singletons and the top ten take 3.3%. With ipilimumab providing CTLA-4 blockade, focal radiation was administered to patients who had chemo-refractory metastatic non-small-cell lung cancer. The V and J ends lost 5 bases and 6 bases respectively, with 10 bases between them. This CDR3 comprises 13 residues. The germline V gene has CDR1 LNHNV and CDR2 YYDKDF (reference sequence). Specimen: peripheral blood, collected from a patient treated with radiotherapy plus ipilimumab. V is TRBV15 and J is TRBJ1-4; no firm D call. This clonotype was obtained from a human donor with non-small cell lung cancer that progressed on radiotherapy plus ipilimumab. Some clones in this sample may be carry-over from other donors' samples. Here the CDR3 DNA reads TGTGCCACCAGCCTGGGGATGGATGAAAAACTGTTTTTT. Translated, it gives CATSLGMDEKLFF.